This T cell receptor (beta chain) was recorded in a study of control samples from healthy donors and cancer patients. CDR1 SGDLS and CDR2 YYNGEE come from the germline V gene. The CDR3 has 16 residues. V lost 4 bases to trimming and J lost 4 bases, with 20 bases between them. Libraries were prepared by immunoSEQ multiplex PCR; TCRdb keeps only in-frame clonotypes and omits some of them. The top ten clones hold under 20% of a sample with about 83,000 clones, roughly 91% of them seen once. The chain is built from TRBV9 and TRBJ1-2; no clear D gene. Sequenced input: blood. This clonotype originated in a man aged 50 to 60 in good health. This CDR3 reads CASSYPGSSSSYGYTF. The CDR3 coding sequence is TGTGCCAGCAGCTACCCAGGATCATCGTCCTCCTATGGCTACACCTTC.